This T cell receptor (beta chain) was sequenced for a study of T cell responses to AZD1222 COVID-19 vaccine. As for the study in general: Investigators merged groups given second doses at roughly 4 or roughly 12 weeks. Findings and caveats of the study: Only after the peak T cell response were repertoires sampled. Clonal diversity may have been underestimated in mostly white British donors. Among those given AZD1222, only 6 or 7 were seropositive at baseline.

This clone has only a few counts. The antigen is not known. Per germline, CDR1 LGHNA and CDR2 YSLEER. Trimming removed 3 bases from V and 1 base from J, with 15 bases in between. The CDR3 spans 16 residues. The assay was immunoSEQ multiplex PCR, and TCRdb's table has in-frame clones only and misses some. Among about 120,000 clones listed, roughly 90% were seen once. The clonotype comes from an adult in good health. The chain has TRBV4-3 and TRBJ2-5; D may be TRBD1 (6 bases). Specimen: peripheral blood, collected on day 0 of AZD1222 vaccination. In DNA, the CDR3 is TGCGCCAGCAGCCAGTCTGGGCAGGGGACCCAAGAGACCCAGTACTTC. Translating gives CASSQSGQGTQETQYF.